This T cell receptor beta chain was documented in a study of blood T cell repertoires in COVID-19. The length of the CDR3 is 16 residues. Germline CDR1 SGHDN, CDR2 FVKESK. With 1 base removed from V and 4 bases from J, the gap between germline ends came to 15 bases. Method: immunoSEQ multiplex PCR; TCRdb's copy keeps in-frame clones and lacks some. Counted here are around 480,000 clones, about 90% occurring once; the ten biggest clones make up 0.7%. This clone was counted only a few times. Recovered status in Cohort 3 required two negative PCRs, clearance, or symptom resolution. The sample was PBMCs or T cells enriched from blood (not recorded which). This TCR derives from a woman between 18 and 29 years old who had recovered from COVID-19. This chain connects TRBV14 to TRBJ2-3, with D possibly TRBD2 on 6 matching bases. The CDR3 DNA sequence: TGTGCCAGCAGCCAAGGGGGGGACTTTTTATCAGATACGCAGTATTTT. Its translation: CASSQGGDFLSDTQYF. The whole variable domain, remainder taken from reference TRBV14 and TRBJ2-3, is EAGVTQFPSHSVIEKGQTVTLRCDPISGHDNLYWYRRVMGKEIKFLLHFVKESKQDESGMPNNRFLAERTGGTYSTLKVQPAELEDSGVYFCASSQGGDFLSDTQYFGPGTRLTVL.